The present T cell receptor (beta chain) was sequenced within a study of T cells after posttransplantation cyclophosphamide. Using immunoSEQ multiplex PCR, the repertoire was profiled, and TCRdb retains in-frame clones only, with some absent. The sample is made up of about 33,000 clones, none counted only once. The CDR3 length is 13 residues. Between the trimmed V and J ends, which lost 1 base and 2 bases, there was a span of 5 bases. Germline V gene lookup returns CDR1 SGHVS and CDR2 FNYEAQ. The sample comprised PBMCs. This receptor was obtained from a woman in her 30s in good health and a related stem cell transplant donor. The chain has TRBV7-6 and TRBJ2-5; D is unclear. The CDR3 region is CASSLVGQETQYF. CDR3 DNA: TGTGCCAGCAGCTTAGTCGGTCAAGAGACCCAGTACTTC.